This T cell receptor (beta chain) derives from a study of neurological immune-mediated disorders. CDR1 SGHTA and CDR2 FQGNSA come from the germline V gene. The CDR3 totals 16 residues. The V gene lost 4 bases and the J gene lost 4 bases, with 17 bases spanning the gap. TCRdb fed the 5' RACE reads into MiXCR, producing one record per CDR3 protein. The data contain about 54,000 distinct CDR3 sequences, just under 4% of them seen just once; the ten biggest clones take up roughly 2%. This clonotype was recorded many times. The source is a woman in her thirties or forties with multiple sclerosis. Sequencing used CD4+ T cells from blood. J is TRBJ2-1 and V is TRBV7-2; D might be TRBD2 (6 bases). The CDR3 loop is CASSYSTSVSYNEQFF. DNA for the CDR3: TGTGCCAGCAGCTATTCGACTAGTGTGTCGTACAATGAGCAGTTCTTC.